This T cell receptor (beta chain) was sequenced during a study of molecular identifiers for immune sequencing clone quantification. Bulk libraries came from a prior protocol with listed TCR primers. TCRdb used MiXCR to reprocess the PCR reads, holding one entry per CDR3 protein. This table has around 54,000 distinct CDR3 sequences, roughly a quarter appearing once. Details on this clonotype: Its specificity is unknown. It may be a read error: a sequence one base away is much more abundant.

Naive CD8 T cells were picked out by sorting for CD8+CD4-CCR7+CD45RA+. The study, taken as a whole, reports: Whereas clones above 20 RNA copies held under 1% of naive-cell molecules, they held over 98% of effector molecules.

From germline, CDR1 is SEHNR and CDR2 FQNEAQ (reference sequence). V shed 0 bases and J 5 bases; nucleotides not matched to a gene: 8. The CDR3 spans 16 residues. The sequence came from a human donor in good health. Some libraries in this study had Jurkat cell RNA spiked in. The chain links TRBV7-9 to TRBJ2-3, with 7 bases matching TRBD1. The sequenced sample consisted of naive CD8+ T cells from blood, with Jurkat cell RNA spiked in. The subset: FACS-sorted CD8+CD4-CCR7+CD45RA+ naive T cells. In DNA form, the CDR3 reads TGTGCCAGCAGCTTAGCTCGGGGCAGGGGGAAAGATACGCAGTATTTT. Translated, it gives CASSLARGRGKDTQYF.